The clone carrying this T cell receptor (beta chain) has only a few counts. Its antigen is as yet unknown. This entry comes from a study of T-cell memory formation after mild COVID-19. For the study at large: Clusters were largely donor specific. Overall study findings and caveats: Contracting clones localized mainly to CM and EM when CD4+ and mainly to EMRA when CD8+. Day 15 to 85 contracting clones showed balanced CD4/CD8; later expanders leaned CD4+.

5'RACE with constant-segment primers yielded barcoded, UMI-tagged TCR alpha and TCR beta cDNA libraries. Each CDR3 protein gets one entry after TCRdb re-called the 5' RACE reads with MiXCR. The sample has over 300,000 distinct CDR3 sequences, more than 20% seen once. CDR1 is SGHRS and CDR2 is YFSETQ in the germline V gene. The CDR3 length is 16 residues. Trimming took off 2 bases at V and 1 base at J, with 15 bases between the two ends. The rearrangement joins TRBV5-1 to TRBJ1-1; D possibly corresponds to TRBD1 (6 bases). The sequencing sample was made of PBMCs or a T cell subset sorted from them (not recorded which). This sequence originates from a man between 18 and 29 years old who had mild COVID-19 (a few samples of this study predate the infection). Cell type and time point are not known. The CDR3 protein is CASSLAPGATNTEAFF. CDR3 DNA sequence: TGCGCCAGCAGCTTAGCTCCAGGGGCAACGAACACTGAAGCTTTCTTT. The entire variable domain, with the rest obtained from reference TRBV5-1 and TRBJ1-1, is as follows: KAGVTQTPRYLIKTRGQQVTLSCSPISGHRSVSWYQQTPGQGLQFLFEYFSETQRNKGNFPGRFSGRQFSNSRSEMNVSTLELGDSALYLCASSLAPGATNTEAFFGQGTRLTVV.